The TCR beta chain under discussion was sequenced for a study of shared clonotypes between healthy human individuals. Points from the study as a whole: The expectation was that sequencing depth would affect clonotype sharing among donors.

About this clone: Antigen specificity is unknown.

Genomic DNA belonging to each subset was distributed in equal measure over several immunoSEQ plates. Method: immunoSEQ multiplex PCR; TCRdb's copy keeps in-frame clones and lacks some. The table lists approximately 500,000 clones, almost 80% of them singletons, with around 12% in the top ten. The CDR3 is 12 residues long. Between the trimmed V and J ends, which lost 8 bases and 8 bases, there was a span of 13 bases. Germline V gives CDR1 MDHEN, CDR2 SYDVKM. This sequence originates from a woman aged 40 to 50 in good health. Some clones in this sample may be carry-over from other donors' samples. Sequences were obtained from PBMCs. The rearrangement joins TRBV28 to TRBJ1-5; no clear D. CDR3 sequence reads: CASQVSGEPQHF. CDR3 DNA sequence: TGTGCCAGCCAAGTAAGCGGGGAGCCCCAGCATTTT.